What follows is one T cell receptor beta chain and its context. Its antigen remains unidentified. Per-nucleotide qualities are absent, and no much larger clonotype sits a single base away. The TCR beta CDR3 regions were amplified from RNA transcripts. A first-round RT-PCR of the TCR CDR3 used the HTBI primer set with the Qiagen OneStep RT-PCR kit. Libraries were constructed in a second round of multiplex PCR, after which size selection and purification were carried out. Sequencing of the libraries was done on an Illumina HiSeq2000 using paired-end 100 bp reads. The paper's data handling went like this. Raw data were processed with SOAPnuke, discarding reads with adapters, uncalled bases, mean Phred below 15, or no exact constant-primer or identifier match. COPE v1.2.5 was used to merge high-quality paired reads, and clonotypes were defined as unique nucleotide sequences. MiTCR v1.1 was used to align the clonotypes against IMGT TRBV, TRBD and TRBJ reference segments. Analysis was restricted to V-J combinations with a frequency above 0.0001, which covered roughly 99% of repertoires. A TCS score was defined as the ratio between F50 (clonal expansion) and ExV (chaos), using BLOSUM62-based TCRdist between CDR3 peptides within each V-J. Welch's t-statistics and random forest reduced 500 to 550 V-J features to 13, which were used in a naive Bayes classifier (R e1071). In-frame beta chains were kept once TCRdb had trimmed the public reads at Q25 with fastp and called clones with MiXCR. Every distinct CDR3 protein forms one entry, paired with its most common genes and DNA. TCRdb assigned the V and J calls; the authors' analysis was not used. This sample holds about 360,000 distinct CDR3 sequences; about 13% were observed only once. The ten biggest clones cover 9% to 9.5% of the sample.

Graves' hyperthyroidism was defined as stable when no progression to ophthalmopathy occurred over 18 months of follow-up. Hyperthyroidism patients were aged 18 to 65 years and newly diagnosed, with disease duration of less than 2 months. Exclusion was applied to patients with uncontrolled infections, other autoimmune diseases, pregnancy or lactation. Diagnoses were based on clinical symptoms, serum thyroxine and TRAb, thyroid ultrasound and orbital computed tomography. PBMCs were separated from around 9.1 ml of fresh peripheral blood using Ficoll-Paque density gradient centrifugation. Trizol reagent was used to extract total RNA, and RNA quality was then checked on an Agilent 2100 Bioanalyzer. This entry comes from a study of T cells in Graves' hyperthyroidism and ophthalmopathy (dated by TCRdb to about 2019). With regard to the full study: Peripheral blood samples were taken at initial diagnosis, before any treatment was given. In addition, the study compared T-cell repertoires in thyroid tissue and in blood from five or six Graves' hyperthyroidism patients. After blood sampling, hyperthyroidism patients were treated with methimazole at a starting dose of 30 mg daily, and ophthalmopathy patients were treated with high-dose intravenous methylprednisolone. TCR Vbeta CDR3 sequencing of 135 peripheral blood samples (fewer than 45 ophthalmopathy, some 75 hyperthyroidism and 17 progressor patients) is reported in the paper. Prospective prediction of ophthalmopathy was tested in an independent validation cohort consisting of 18 hyperthyroidism patients and more than 15 patients who later progressed to ophthalmopathy. The 100 discovery patients were randomly divided into training and test sets at a 7:3 ratio. A discovery cohort of approximately 100 patients, about 43 with Graves' ophthalmopathy and fewer than 65 with stable Graves' hyperthyroidism, was used to find distinguishing TCR V-J signatures. Paper-wide results and their limitations: Most expanded thyroid clonotypes (frequency above 0.001) were also found in blood, which suggests that blood repertoires may mirror thyroid immune responses. Sample size was not statistically predetermined, and investigators were not blinded to group allocation. During validation, the model predicted progression to ophthalmopathy a median of roughly six months ahead of onset, with 60% to 71% sensitivity and about 75% specificity. A 13 V-J signature model separated ophthalmopathy from stable hyperthyroidism, with around 91% sensitivity and 81.08% specificity in cross-validation and 80%/75% in testing.

Sequencing input: blood. This receptor was taken from a woman between 18 and 29 years old with Graves' hyperthyroidism.

Here is the DNA: TGTGCCAGCAGCACGGAAGGGGCGCCGGGGGAGCTGTTTTTT. Translation gives CASSTEGAPGELFF. The chain joins TRBV5-4 to TRBJ2-2; the D gene is possibly TRBD1, with 5 bases matching. CDR1 and CDR2 are read off the germline V gene (reference sequence) as SGHNT and YYREEE. Its CDR3 holds 14 amino acids, cysteine through phenylalanine. Only CDR3 DNA remains: 42 bases, in frame from the first base. Between the V and J ends, shortened by 4 bases and 8 bases respectively, the junction contains 15 bases.